This T cell receptor (beta chain) comes out of a study of blood T cell repertoires in COVID-19. Study at large: Acute and convalescent COVID-19 samples came from the United States, Italy and Spain. PBMCs, B-cell-depleted T cells, or T cells were the source of the cDNA or gDNA that made up the material.

Measured with immunoSEQ multiplex PCR; TCRdb has only the in-frame clones, and not every one. The table records 250,000 to 350,000 clones, 70% to 85% of them present only once. Enrolment of Seattle patients took place during active infection, and they were followed longitudinally. This CDR3 contains 13 residues. Per the germline V gene, CDR1 is MNHEY and CDR2 is SVGEGT. The ends were cut back, 2 bases at V and 4 bases at J, with 9 bases in the middle. Sequenced: peripheral blood. The clonotype originates from a human donor with COVID-19, enrolled during active disease. The donor label of this sample is uncertain. The chain joins TRBV6-2 or TRBV6-3 to TRBJ2-7; tentatively, D is TRBD2 (5 bases). CDR3 nucleotide sequence: TGTGCCAGCAGTTACCGGACTGAATACGAGCAGTACTTC. It specifies CASSYRTEYEQYF.